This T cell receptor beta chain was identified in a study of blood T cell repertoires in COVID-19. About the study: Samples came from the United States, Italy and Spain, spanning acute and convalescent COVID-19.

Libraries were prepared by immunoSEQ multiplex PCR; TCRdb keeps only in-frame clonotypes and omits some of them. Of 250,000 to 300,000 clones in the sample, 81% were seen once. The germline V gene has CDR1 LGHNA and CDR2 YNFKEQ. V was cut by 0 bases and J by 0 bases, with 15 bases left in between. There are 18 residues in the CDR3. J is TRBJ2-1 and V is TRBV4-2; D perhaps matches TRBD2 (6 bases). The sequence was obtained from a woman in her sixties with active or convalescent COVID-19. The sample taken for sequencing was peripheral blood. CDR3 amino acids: CASSQDGSRGNSYNEQFF. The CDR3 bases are TGTGCCAGCAGCCAAGATGGGTCGCGGGGAAACTCCTACAATGAGCAGTTCTTC.